The present entry profiles one T cell receptor beta chain with its context. Its matching antigen is unknown. Repertoires were generated with immunoSEQ multiplex PCR, while TCRdb's copy carries only in-frame clones and drops some. The sample comprises about 41,000 clones, around 87% of which are singletons, and roughly 3.9% rests with the top ten. This specimen belongs to a study of OX40 agonist ivuxolimab in advanced cancers. Study details: Patients were infused with ivuxolimab every 2 weeks at 0.01 to 10 mg/kg.

Whole-study results and caveats: Certain nonresponders likewise exhibited a low normalized T-cell clonal expansion.

The source material was CD4+ or CD8+ T cells sorted from blood, sampled in a trial of the OX40 agonist ivuxolimab. The TCR originated in an adult with an advanced solid tumor such as melanoma, head and neck, liver or kidney cancer.

CDR3: CSVDRTGGYTF. CDR3 sequence (DNA): TGCAGCGTTGACAGGACCGGTGGCTACACCTTC. The chain joins TRBV29-1 to TRBJ1-2, with no clear D. The V end was cut by 3 bases, the J end by 7 bases, with 9 bases between. The CDR3 has 11 amino acids. CDR1 and CDR2 from the germline V gene are SQVTM and ANQGSEA.